This T cell receptor (beta chain) was obtained from a study of chemoradiotherapy in HPV16-positive cancers. At the level of the study: Candidate HPV-specific clones and shared TCR motifs came from two HPV16-positive patients. Study findings and constraints: Candidate HPV-specific clones and E7-related TCR motifs grew in tumor during treatment.

CDR1 WSHSY and CDR2 SAAADI come from the germline V gene. This CDR3 comprises 15 residues. V dropped 3 bases and J dropped 0 bases, with 9 bases sitting between them. Details on this clone: Its antigen is as yet unknown. Additional DNA sequences in this sample encode the identical CDR3.

Samples were taken several times over chemoradiotherapy. The assay was immunoSEQ multiplex PCR, and TCRdb's table has in-frame clones only and misses some. This sample has 3,300 or so clones, with 70% to 80% found just once. Sampling was performed from a patient who underwent chemoradiotherapy. This clonotype originated in a human donor with HPV-associated anogenital cancer. This sequence joins TRBV10-2 and TRBJ1-5; weak D call: TRBD1 (5 bases). The CDR3 DNA sequence: TGCGCCAGCAGTGACGCAGGGTATAGCAATCAGCCCCAGCATTTT. Its protein product is CASSDAGYSNQPQHF.